Given below is one T cell receptor beta chain in context. Antigen unknown. This CDR3 is built from 16 residues. The data were taken from a study of T-cell memory formation after mild COVID-19. Study at large: For the most part, TCR clusters were specific to one donor. Broader study findings: CD4+ bias marked clones expanding day 15 to 37, unlike balanced contracting clones. CD8+ contracting clones occupied EMRA, while CD4+ ones occupied mainly CM and EM.

TCRdb itself ran the 5' RACE reads through MiXCR, one entry per CDR3 protein. The sample lists about 540,000 distinct CDR3 sequences, roughly 22% occurring once. The chain is built from TRBV21-1 and TRBJ2-7; the table names TRBD1, a call not compared with the DNA. TRBV21-1 is a documented pseudogene. The sequenced sample consisted of PBMCs or a T cell subset sorted from them (not recorded which). The sequence derives from an adult woman who had mild COVID-19 (a few samples of this study predate the infection). Cell type and time point are not known. The CDR3 nucleotides are TGTGCCAGCAGCAAAGAGAAGACAGCTCCTTCCTACGAGCAGTACTTC. Protein: CASSKEKTAPSYEQYF.